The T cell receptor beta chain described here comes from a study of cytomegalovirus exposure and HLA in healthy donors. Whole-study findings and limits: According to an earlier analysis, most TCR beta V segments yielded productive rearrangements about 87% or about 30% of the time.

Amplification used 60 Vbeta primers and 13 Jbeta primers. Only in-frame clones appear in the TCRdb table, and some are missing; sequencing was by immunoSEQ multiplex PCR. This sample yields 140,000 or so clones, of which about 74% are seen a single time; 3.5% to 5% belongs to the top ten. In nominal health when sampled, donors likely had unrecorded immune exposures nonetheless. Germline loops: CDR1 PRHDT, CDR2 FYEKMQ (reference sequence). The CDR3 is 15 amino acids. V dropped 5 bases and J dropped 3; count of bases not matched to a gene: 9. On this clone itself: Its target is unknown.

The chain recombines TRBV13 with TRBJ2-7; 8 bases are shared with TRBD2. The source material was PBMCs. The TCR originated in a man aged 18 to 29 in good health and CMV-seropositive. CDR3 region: CASSPRGGSDYEQYF. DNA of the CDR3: TGTGCCAGCAGCCCCCGGGGGGGCTCGGACTACGAGCAGTACTTC.